This T cell receptor (beta chain) is drawn from a study of shared clonotypes between healthy human individuals. Germline V gene data show CDR1 as MDHEN and CDR2 as SYDVKM. V was clipped by 4 bases and J by 0 bases; unmatched bases: 6. The CDR3 covers 16 residues. Only in-frame clones appear in the TCRdb table, and some are missing; sequencing was by immunoSEQ multiplex PCR. Among about 1.1 million clones listed, 75% to 80% were seen once. The material sequenced was memory CD4+ T cells from PBMCs. Subset here: CD45RA-negative fraction. The source is a man younger than 35 in good health. Some clones in this sample may be carry-over from other donors' samples. This chain links TRBV28 with TRBJ2-1; 7 nucleotides agree with TRBD2. The CDR3 nucleotides read TGTGCCAGCAGTTCCTCGGGGGGAAGCTCCTACAATGAGCAGTTCTTC. Translation: CASSSSGGSSYNEQFF.